These 14 T cell receptor beta chains share one sample of origin, sequenced in a study of CXCR3-negative and CXCR3-positive naive CD8 T cells. Findings and caveats of the study: Researchers report that CXCR3-positive naive cells carry more hydrophobic TRB CDR3s than CXCR3-negative naive cells.

These receptors have no identified antigens. UMI-tagged TRB cDNA libraries were built via 5' RACE. TCRdb processed the 5' RACE reads again and assigns one entry to each CDR3 protein, with no DNA. The clone table shows around 160,000 distinct CDR3 sequences, with the ten largest holding approximately 0.27%. The sequencing input was naive CXCR3+ CD8+ T cells from blood. The subset: CD45RO-CCR7+CD27+CD95- naive CD8+ T cells expressing CXCR3 (TNR3+). These receptors all stem from a human donor in good health. Some clones in this sample may be carry-over from other donors' samples.

The genes are TRBV19 and TRBJ2-2; there is no DNA to check the TCRdb D call of TRBD2. This CDR3 is 16 amino acids long. Looked up from germline, CDR1 is LNHDA and CDR2 is SQIVND (reference sequence). CDR3 sequence reads: CASSIGTSGVHGELFF.

The CDR3 loop is CSVTDGGPRGVTQYF. The chain employs TRBV29-1 and TRBJ2-3; absent DNA, TCRdb's TRBD2 call cannot be checked. The germline gives CDR1 SQVTM, CDR2 ANQGSEA. This CDR3 region has 15 residues.

This CDR3 is CASSWSVGDYEQYF. The rearrangement joins TRBV11-3 to TRBJ2-7; TCRdb outputs TRBD2, but without DNA this stays unchecked. The CDR3 runs to 14 residues. Germline CDR1 SGHNT, CDR2 YENEEA.

The J gene is TRBJ2-3, the V gene TRBV29-1; TCRdb gives TRBD1 as the D gene, but with no DNA this cannot be confirmed. The length of the CDR3 is 15 residues. In germline, CDR1 is SQVTM, CDR2 ANQGSEA. CDR3 residues: CSVEPTGVHTDTQYF.

The rearrangement joins TRBV11-2 to TRBJ2-1; without DNA, the TCRdb call of TRBD2 cannot be checked. CDR3 length: 14 residues. Germline assignment: CDR1 SGHAT and CDR2 FQNNGV. CDR3 residues: CASSLQREFHEQFF.

The J gene is TRBJ1-5, the V gene TRBV7-2; there is no DNA to check the TCRdb D call of TRBD1. Germline CDR1 reads SGHTA; CDR2 reads FQGNSA. This CDR3 is 14 amino acids long. CDR3 sequence reads: CASSPGPFNQPQHF.

V usage is TRBV6-2 or TRBV6-3 and J usage is TRBJ2-7; no DNA is available, so the TRBD1 call from TCRdb remains unchecked. Germline CDR1 and CDR2: MNHEY and SVGEGT. The CDR3 is 15 residues long. CDR3 sequence: CASSYGWAIPYEQYF.

The rearrangement joins TRBV3-1 to TRBJ1-1. The V gene's germline CDR1 is LGHDT and CDR2 YNNKEL (reference sequence). The CDR3 runs to 17 residues. The CDR3 reads CASSQDLGQSMNTEAFF.

CDR3 region: CASSQEDRSSYNSPLHF. The rearrangement joins TRBV4-2 to TRBJ1-6. The CDR3 consists of 17 residues. Germline assignment: CDR1 LGHNA and CDR2 YNFKEQ.

The chain recombines TRBV6-2 or TRBV6-3 with TRBJ1-5; TCRdb's assignment of TRBD1 cannot be checked, as there is no DNA. The CDR3 runs 15 residues. CDR1 MNHEY and CDR2 SVGEGT come from the germline V gene. The CDR3 loop is CASSQLGGMGQPQHF.

CDR3 sequence: CSVGTRASGANVLTF. V is TRBV29-1 and J is TRBJ2-6. Germline V gene lookup returns CDR1 SQVTM and CDR2 ANQGSEA. The CDR3 is 15 amino acids. Filled out from reference TRBV29-1 and TRBJ2-6, the complete variable domain reads SAVISQKPSRDICQRGTSLTIQCQVDSQVTMMFWYRQQPGQSLTLIATANQGSEATYESGFVIDKFPISRPNLTFSTLTVSNMSPEDSSIYLCSVGTRASGANVLTFGAGSRLTVL.

V gene TRBV27 combines with J gene TRBJ2-7; TCRdb indicates TRBD1, and absent DNA this call remains unverified. The CDR3 consists of 15 residues. From germline, CDR1 is MNHEY and CDR2 SMNVEV (reference sequence). The CDR3 sequence is CASSLRGASSYEQYF.

The chain combines TRBV5-1 with TRBJ1-1. The CDR3 consists of 11 residues. CDR1 SGHRS and CDR2 YFSETQ come from the germline V gene. CDR3 region: CASSLGHEAFF.

The chain is built from TRBV29-1 and TRBJ2-7; TCRdb designates TRBD2, a call that cannot be tested without DNA. Per the germline V gene, CDR1 is SQVTM and CDR2 is ANQGSEA. CDR3 length: 13 amino acids. The CDR3 sequence: CSVEGGEGYEQYF.